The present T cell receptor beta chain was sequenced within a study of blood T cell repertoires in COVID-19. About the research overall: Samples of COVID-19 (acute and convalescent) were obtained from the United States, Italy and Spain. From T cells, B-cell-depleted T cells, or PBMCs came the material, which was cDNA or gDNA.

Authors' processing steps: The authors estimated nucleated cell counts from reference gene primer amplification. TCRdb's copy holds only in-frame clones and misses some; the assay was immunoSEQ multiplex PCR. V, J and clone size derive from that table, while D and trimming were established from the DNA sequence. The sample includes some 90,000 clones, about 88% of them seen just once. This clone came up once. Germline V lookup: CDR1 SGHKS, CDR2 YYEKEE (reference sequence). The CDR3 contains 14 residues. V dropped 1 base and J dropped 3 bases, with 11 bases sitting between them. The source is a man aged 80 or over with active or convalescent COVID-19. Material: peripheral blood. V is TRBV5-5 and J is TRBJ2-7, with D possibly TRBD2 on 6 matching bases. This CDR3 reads CASSLTGGNYEQYF. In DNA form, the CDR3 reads TGTGCCAGCAGCTTGACAGGCGGGAACTACGAGCAGTACTTC.